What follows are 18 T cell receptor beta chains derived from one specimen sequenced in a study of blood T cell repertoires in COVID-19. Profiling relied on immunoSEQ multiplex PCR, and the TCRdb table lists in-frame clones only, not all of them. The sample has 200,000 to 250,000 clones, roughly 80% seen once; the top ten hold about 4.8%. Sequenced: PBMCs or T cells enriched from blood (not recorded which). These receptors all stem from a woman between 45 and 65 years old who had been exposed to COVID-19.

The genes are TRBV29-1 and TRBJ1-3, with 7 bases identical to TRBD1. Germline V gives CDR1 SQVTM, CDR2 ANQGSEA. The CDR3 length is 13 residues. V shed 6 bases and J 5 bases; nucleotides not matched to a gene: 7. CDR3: CSVGTADRNTIYF. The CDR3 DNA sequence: TGCAGCGTCGGGACAGCAGATCGAAACACCATATATTTT.

The CDR3 bases are TGTGCCACCAGCGGGCCTAATACAGATACGCAGTATTTT. The encoded protein is CATSGPNTDTQYF. V gene TRBV15 combines with J gene TRBJ2-3; D gene unclear. The CDR3 is 13 amino acids. The germline V and J ends were trimmed by 5 bases and 3 bases, with 9 bases remaining between them. Germline V CDR1 and CDR2: LNHNV, YYDKDF (reference sequence).

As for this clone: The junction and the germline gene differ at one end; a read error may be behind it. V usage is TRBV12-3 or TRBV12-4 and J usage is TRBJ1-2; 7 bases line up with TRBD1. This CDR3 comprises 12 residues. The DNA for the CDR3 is TGTGCCAGCACCACCACCGGAAAGGGGGCGCGCTTC. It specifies CASTTTGKGARF.

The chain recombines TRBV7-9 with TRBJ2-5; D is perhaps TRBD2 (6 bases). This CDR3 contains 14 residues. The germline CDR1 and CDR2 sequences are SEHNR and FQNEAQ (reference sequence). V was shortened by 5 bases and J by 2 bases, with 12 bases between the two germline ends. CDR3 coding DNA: TGTGCCAGCAGCCGAACGGGGACTCAAGAGACCCAGTACTTC. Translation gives CASSRTGTQETQYF. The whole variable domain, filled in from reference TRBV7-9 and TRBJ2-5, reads DTGVSQNPRHKITKRGQNVTFRCDPISEHNRLYWYRQTLGQGPEFLTYFQNEAQLEKSRLLSDRFSAERPKGSFSTLEIQRTEQGDSAMYLCASSRTGTQETQYFGPGTRLLVL.

DNA of the CDR3: TGCGCCAGCAGCCCGGCAGGGGCTGGGGCCAACGTCCTGACTTTC. This encodes CASSPAGAGANVLTF. The chain has TRBV4-1 and TRBJ2-6; perhaps TRBD1 as D (6 bases). Germline V lookup: CDR1 MGHRA, CDR2 YSYEKL. Trimming took 4 bases from V and 2 from J, leaving 9 bases between them. The CDR3 is made up of 15 amino acids.

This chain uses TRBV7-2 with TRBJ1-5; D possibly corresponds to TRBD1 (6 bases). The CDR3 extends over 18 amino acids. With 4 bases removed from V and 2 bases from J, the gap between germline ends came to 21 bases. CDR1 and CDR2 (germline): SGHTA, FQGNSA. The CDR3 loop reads CASSSSPWTEMGNQPQHF. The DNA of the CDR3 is TGTGCCAGCAGCTCCTCACCTTGGACAGAGATGGGCAATCAGCCCCAGCATTTT.

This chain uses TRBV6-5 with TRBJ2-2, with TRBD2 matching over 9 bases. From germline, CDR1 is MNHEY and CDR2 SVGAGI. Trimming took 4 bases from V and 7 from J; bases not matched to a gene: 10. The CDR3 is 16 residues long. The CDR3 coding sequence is TGTGCCAGCAGTTCCCTTAGCGGGGGAAGGGTCGGGGAGCTGTTTTTT. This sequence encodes CASSSLSGGRVGELFF.

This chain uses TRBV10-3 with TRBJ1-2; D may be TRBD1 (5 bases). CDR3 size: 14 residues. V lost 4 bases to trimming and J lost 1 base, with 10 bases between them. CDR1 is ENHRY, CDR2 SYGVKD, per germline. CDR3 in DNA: TGTGCCATCAGTGCCTCGGGGGATAACTATGGCTACACCTTC. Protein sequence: CAISASGDNYGYTF.

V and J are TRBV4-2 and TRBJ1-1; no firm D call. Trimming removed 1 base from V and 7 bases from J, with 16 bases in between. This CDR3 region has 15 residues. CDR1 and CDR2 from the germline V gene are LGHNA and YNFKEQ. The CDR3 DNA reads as TGTGCCAGCAGCCAAGTAAGACCCACCGCGGTTGAAGCTTTCTTT. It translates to CASSQVRPTAVEAFF.

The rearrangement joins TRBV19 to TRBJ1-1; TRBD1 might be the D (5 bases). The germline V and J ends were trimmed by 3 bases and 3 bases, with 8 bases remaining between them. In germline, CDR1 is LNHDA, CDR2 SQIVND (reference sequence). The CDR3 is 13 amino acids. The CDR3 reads CASSMGQHTEAFF. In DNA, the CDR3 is TGTGCCAGTAGTATGGGGCAGCACACTGAAGCTTTCTTT.

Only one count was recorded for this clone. CDR3 sequence: CASSQDLAGEDYEQYF. CDR3 coding DNA: TGCGCCAGCAGCCAAGATCTCGCAGGGGAAGACTACGAGCAGTACTTC. The chain employs TRBV4-3 and TRBJ2-7; TRBD1 is a possible D gene (6 bases). This CDR3 has 16 residues. The germline V and J ends were trimmed by 0 bases and 3 bases, with 15 bases remaining between them. Germline values: CDR1 LGHNA, CDR2 YSLEER.

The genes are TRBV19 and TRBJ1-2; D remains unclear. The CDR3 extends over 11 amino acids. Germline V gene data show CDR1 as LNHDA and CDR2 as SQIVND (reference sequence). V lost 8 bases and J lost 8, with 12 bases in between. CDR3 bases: TGTGCCAGTTTCGGAGGTTGGGGCTACACCTTC. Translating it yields CASFGGWGYTF.

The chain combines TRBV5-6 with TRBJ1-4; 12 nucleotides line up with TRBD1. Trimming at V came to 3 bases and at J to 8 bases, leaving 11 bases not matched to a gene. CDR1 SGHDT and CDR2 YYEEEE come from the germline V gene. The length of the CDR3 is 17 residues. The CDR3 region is CASSSARDRGQWEKLFF. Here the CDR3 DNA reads TGTGCCAGCAGCTCAGCCCGGGACAGGGGGCAGTGGGAAAAACTGTTTTTT.

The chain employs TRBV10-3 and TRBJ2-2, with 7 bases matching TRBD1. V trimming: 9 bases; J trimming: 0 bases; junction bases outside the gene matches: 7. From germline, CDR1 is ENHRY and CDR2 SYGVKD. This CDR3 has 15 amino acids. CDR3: CAMGSGTANTGELFF. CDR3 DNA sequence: TGTGCCATGGGTTCCGGGACAGCGAACACCGGGGAGCTGTTTTTT.

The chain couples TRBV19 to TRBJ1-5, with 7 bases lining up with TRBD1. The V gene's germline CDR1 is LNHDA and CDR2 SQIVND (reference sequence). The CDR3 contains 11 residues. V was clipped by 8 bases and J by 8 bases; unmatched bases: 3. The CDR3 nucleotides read TGTGCCAGTGGACAGGTGGAGCCCCAGCATTTT. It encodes CASGQVEPQHF.

The CDR3 loop reads CASSLGRTGADTQYF. CDR3 DNA sequence: TGTGCCAGCAGCTTAGGGCGGACAGGGGCAGATACGCAGTATTTT. The rearrangement links TRBV11-2 to TRBJ2-3; 9 bases match TRBD1. This CDR3 spans 15 amino acids. The ends lost 1 base at V and 4 bases at J; junction bases unmatched: 3. CDR1 and CDR2 (germline): SGHAT, FQNNGV.

CDR3 bases: TGTGCCAGCAGCCCCCGAGGAGAGACTGGAAACACCATATATTTT. It yields the protein CASSPRGETGNTIYF. The chain joins TRBV5-5 to TRBJ1-3; no reliable D call. From germline, CDR1 is SGHKS and CDR2 YYEKEE (reference sequence). This CDR3 has 15 amino acids. V was cut by 4 bases and J by 2 bases, with 13 bases left in between.

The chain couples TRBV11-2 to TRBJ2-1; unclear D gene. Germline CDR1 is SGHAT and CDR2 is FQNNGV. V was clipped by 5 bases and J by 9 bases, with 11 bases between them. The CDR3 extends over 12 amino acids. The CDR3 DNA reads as TGTGCCAGCAGCCCACCGCCCGGTGAGCAGTTCTTC. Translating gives CASSPPPGEQFF.